This TCR beta chain stems from a study of blood T cell repertoires in COVID-19. Turning to the study itself: Italy, Spain and the United States were the sources of the convalescent and acute COVID-19 samples. Sources were T cells, B-cell-depleted T cells, or PBMCs; the material itself was cDNA or gDNA.

Measured with immunoSEQ multiplex PCR; TCRdb has only the in-frame clones, and not every one. The sample records about 70,000 clones, about four fifths being singletons. In this sample, this clone turned up a few times. Specimen: peripheral blood. The receptor was isolated from a man between 65 and 85 years old who had recovered from COVID-19.

CDR3 DNA sequence: TGTGCCAGCAGTTTAACCCTAAAAGCCTACGAGCAGTACTTC. This sequence encodes CASSLTLKAYEQYF. The V gene is TRBV28, the J gene TRBJ2-7, with D unclear. Germline-derived CDR1 and CDR2 are MDHEN and SYDVKM. Trimming cost V 2 bases and J 2 bases, with 10 bases left between them. CDR3 size: 14 residues.